Given below is one TCR beta chain in context. This table comes from immunoSEQ multiplex PCR, and its TCRdb copy is limited to in-frame clones, with some not included. The sample records more than 2,000,000 clones, more than 90% being singletons. These data come from a study of shared clonotypes between healthy human individuals. The CDR3 covers 20 residues. CDR1 SGHDN and CDR2 FVKESK come from the germline V gene. The V gene end was trimmed by 0 bases and the J gene end by 2 bases; junction bases not matched to a gene: 12. The rearrangement joins TRBV14 to TRBJ2-2; 10 bases fit TRBD2. This TCR was sampled from a man aged 18 to 35 in good health. What was sequenced was naive CD4+ T cells sorted from blood. The subset was: CD45RA+ positively selected. This CDR3 reads CASSQEGSEKLAGNTGELFF. The DNA of the CDR3 is TGTGCCAGCAGCCAAGAGGGCTCGGAAAAACTAGCGGGAAACACCGGGGAGCTGTTTTTT.